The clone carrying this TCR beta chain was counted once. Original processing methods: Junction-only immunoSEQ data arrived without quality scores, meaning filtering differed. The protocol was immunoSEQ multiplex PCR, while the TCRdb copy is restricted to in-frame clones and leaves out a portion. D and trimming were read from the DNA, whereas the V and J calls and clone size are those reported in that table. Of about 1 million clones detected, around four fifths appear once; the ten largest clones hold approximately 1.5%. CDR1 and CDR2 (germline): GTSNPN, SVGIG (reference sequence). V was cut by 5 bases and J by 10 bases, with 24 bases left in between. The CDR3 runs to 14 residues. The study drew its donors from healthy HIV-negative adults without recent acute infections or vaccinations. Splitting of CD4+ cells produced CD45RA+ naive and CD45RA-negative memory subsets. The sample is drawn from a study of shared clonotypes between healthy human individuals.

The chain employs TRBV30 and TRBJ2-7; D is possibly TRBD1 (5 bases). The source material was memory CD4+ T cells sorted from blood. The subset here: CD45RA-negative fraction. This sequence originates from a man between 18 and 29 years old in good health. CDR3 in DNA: TGTGCCTGGGGCCCTCAGGGATCTCCCCCGCGCCAGTACTTC. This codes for CAWGPQGSPPRQYF.